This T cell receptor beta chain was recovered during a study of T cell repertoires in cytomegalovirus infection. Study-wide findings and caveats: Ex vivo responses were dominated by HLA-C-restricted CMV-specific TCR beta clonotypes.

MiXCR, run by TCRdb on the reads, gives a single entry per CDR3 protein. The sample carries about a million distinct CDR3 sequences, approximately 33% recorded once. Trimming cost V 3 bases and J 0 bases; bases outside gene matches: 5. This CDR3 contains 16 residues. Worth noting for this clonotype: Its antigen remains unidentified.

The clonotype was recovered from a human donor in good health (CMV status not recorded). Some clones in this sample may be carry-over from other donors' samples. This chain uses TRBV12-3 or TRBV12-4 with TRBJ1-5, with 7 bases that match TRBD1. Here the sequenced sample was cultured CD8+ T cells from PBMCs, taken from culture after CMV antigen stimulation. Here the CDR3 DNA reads TGTGCCAGCAGTTTTAAAGGACAGGCTAGCAATCAGCCCCAGCATTTT. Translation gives CASSFKGQASNQPQHF.